A single sample gave rise to the 22 T cell receptor beta chains below, sequenced in a study of identical twins. A single record per CDR3 protein comes from TCRdb applying MiXCR to the 5' RACE reads. The sample has some 460,000 distinct CDR3 sequences, approximately 14% seen once; the top ten hold about 0.52%. In addition, the sample was reused for a study of yellow fever vaccine responses in identical twins.

Material: CD4+ T cells sorted from blood. These receptors came from a woman younger than 30 in good health.

The table lists this clonotype with a few counts. The gene calls are TRBV6-1 and TRBJ2-3; TRBD2 might be the D (6 bases). The V end lost 7 bases, the J end lost 5 bases, and 16 bases lay between the germline ends. This CDR3 is 14 amino acids long. The germline V gene has CDR1 MNHNS and CDR2 SASEGT. CDR3 DNA sequence: TGTGCCAGCAAGGTGGGACCCGGGGGAGATACGCAGTATTTT. Translating gives CASKVGPGGDTQYF.

In this sample, this clonotype turned up a few times. This sequence joins TRBV20-1 and TRBJ2-5; D uncertain. From germline, CDR1 is DFQATT and CDR2 SNEGSKA (reference sequence). Trimming took 5 bases from V and 10 from J, leaving 20 bases between them. The length of the CDR3 is 13 residues. The CDR3 sequence is CSARTDLRRDQYF. As DNA, the CDR3 is TGCAGTGCTCGGACGGACCTCCGTAGGGACCAGTACTTC.

This clonotype showed up just a few times. The V call is TRBV5-1, the J call TRBJ2-2; a weak D match, TRBD1 (6 bases). Germline V CDR1 and CDR2: SGHRS, YFSETQ. The V end was cut by 4 bases, the J end by 5 bases, with 18 bases between. This CDR3 contains 16 residues. CDR3 residues: CASSEQGSFKTGELFF. In DNA form, the CDR3 reads TGCGCCAGCAGCGAACAGGGCTCATTCAAAACCGGGGAGCTGTTTTTT.

This clonotype was counted many times. This chain joins TRBV10-3 and TRBJ2-7, with D uncertain. Germline CDR1 ENHRY, CDR2 SYGVKD. Trimming stripped 7 bases from V and 7 bases from J, with 20 bases between. This CDR3 spans 14 amino acids. CDR3 sequence reads: CAITRSAGDVEQYF. CDR3 bases: TGTGCCATCACACGCTCAGCAGGAGATGTGGAGCAGTACTTC.

The chain couples TRBV5-1 to TRBJ1-1; 8 nucleotides match TRBD1. Germline CDR1 is SGHRS and CDR2 is YFSETQ. The length of the CDR3 is 17 residues. Trimming cost V 4 bases and J 3 bases; bases outside gene matches: 14. This chain's CDR3 is CASSQGNRGNMDTEAFF. The CDR3 DNA reads TGCGCCAGCAGCCAAGGGAACAGGGGGAACATGGACACTGAAGCTTTCTTT.

This clonotype came up many times. The chain uses TRBV7-6 and TRBJ1-5, with D uncertain. Germline-derived CDR1 and CDR2 are SGHVS and FNYEAQ. Trimming took 1 base from V and 7 from J, leaving 8 bases between them. The CDR3 extends over 13 amino acids. The CDR3 bases are TGTGCCAGCAGCTTAGGGCCGGGACAGCCCCAGCATTTT. Its protein is CASSLGPGQPQHF.

The V call is TRBV7-9, the J call TRBJ2-7; tentative D call: TRBD1 (6 bases). This CDR3 spans 16 amino acids. Germline V gene data show CDR1 as SEHNR and CDR2 as FQNEAQ (reference sequence). Deletions cut 0 bases from V and 5 bases from J, with 17 bases between. CDR3 sequence reads: CASSLAPGQGPHEQYF. The CDR3 bases are TGTGCCAGCAGCTTAGCCCCAGGGCAGGGGCCCCACGAGCAGTACTTC.

Comments on this clonotype: The conserved phenylalanine or tryptophan is not found at the CDR3 terminus, so this likely reflects a read error. The DNA is omitted, as the CDR3 cannot be located on it reliably, and the CDR3 follows TCRdb's listing. This sequence joins TRBV6-1 and TRBJ2-1; the table's D call of TRBD1 was not tested on the DNA. Germline-derived CDR1 and CDR2 are MNHNS and SASEGT. The CDR3 contains 12 residues when both ends are counted. The CDR3 spells CASSEKTVPAGI.

The CDR3 region is CASSDSGGLTDTQYF. The DNA of the CDR3 is TGTGCCAGCAGTGATTCTGGGGGGCTCACAGATACGCAGTATTTT. V is TRBV25-1 and J is TRBJ2-3; D is perhaps TRBD1 or TRBD2 (6 bases each). The CDR3 has 15 residues. Germline V lookup: CDR1 MGHDK, CDR2 SYGVNS. Trimming pared 3 bases from V and 2 bases from J, leaving 12 bases between.

The chain employs TRBV4-3 and TRBJ2-2; D not resolved. V was pared by 3 bases and J by 3 bases, with 5 bases between. This CDR3 is built from 13 residues. CDR1 is LGHNA and CDR2 is YSLEER in the germline V gene. CDR3 sequence reads: CASSHTYTGELFF. The CDR3 DNA is TGCGCCAGCAGCCACACATACACCGGGGAGCTGTTTTTT.

V and J are TRBV20-1 and TRBJ2-3; a weak D match, TRBD2 (7 bases). V was pared by 6 bases and J by 5 bases, with 18 bases between. Per germline, CDR1 DFQATT and CDR2 SNEGSKA (reference sequence). This CDR3 is 14 amino acids long. CDR3 loop: CSALVGGAIDTQYF. The CDR3 coding sequence is TGCAGTGCCCTCGTGGGGGGGGCAATAGATACGCAGTATTTT.

This clonotype showed up many times. The chain has TRBV24-1 and TRBJ2-7; possible D gene TRBD1, 6 bases. CDR3 length equals 14 residues. Germline V gene lookup returns CDR1 KGHDR and CDR2 SFDVKD. The V end was cut by 3 bases, the J end by 5 bases, with 13 bases between. The CDR3 loop reads CATSDPSTGNEQYF. The CDR3 nucleotides read TGTGCCACCAGTGATCCCTCTACAGGGAACGAGCAGTACTTC.

The chain joins TRBV2 to TRBJ2-7, with D maybe TRBD1 (7 bases). Per the germline V gene, CDR1 is SNHLY and CDR2 is FYNNEI. The CDR3 extends over 13 amino acids. Trimming left V 7 bases short and J 5 bases short, with 15 bases between. The CDR3 DNA sequence: TGTGCCAGCAACGGGCAGGGGGGCCACGAGCAGTACTTC. Residues: CASNGQGGHEQYF.

This clonotype was counted between two and nine times. The chain has TRBV6-2 or TRBV6-3 and TRBJ2-7, with 7 bases matching TRBD2. Germline V gives CDR1 MNHEY, CDR2 SVGEGT. CDR3 size: 15 residues. Trimming at V came to 6 bases and at J to 2 bases, leaving 10 bases not matched to a gene. The CDR3 DNA is TGTGCCAGCAGATTACAAGCGGGATTTACCTACGAGCAGTACTTC. It codes for CASRLQAGFTYEQYF.

The sample holds many counts of this clonotype. This chain joins TRBV3-1 and TRBJ1-1; no reliable D call. The germline V gene encodes CDR1 LGHDT and CDR2 YNNKEL (reference sequence). Trimming stripped 1 base from V and 4 bases from J, with 13 bases between. CDR3 size: 15 residues. Here the CDR3 reads CASSQGGLTRTEAFF. The CDR3, as DNA: TGTGCCAGCAGCCAAGGAGGGTTGACTCGCACTGAAGCTTTCTTT.

The rearrangement links TRBV20-1 to TRBJ2-1, with 7 bases identical to TRBD2. V lost 2 bases and J lost 6; bases outside the gene matches: 7. The germline V gene has CDR1 DFQATT and CDR2 SNEGSKA (reference sequence). The CDR3 runs 14 residues. CDR3 residues: CSARPPTSSNEQFF. The CDR3 nucleotides are TGCAGTGCTAGACCTCCGACTAGCTCCAATGAGCAGTTCTTC.

This clonotype was found a few times. This chain joins TRBV7-9 and TRBJ2-1, with 8 nucleotides matching TRBD1. CDR1 is SEHNR and CDR2 is FQNEAQ in the germline V gene (reference sequence). V trimming: 5 bases; J trimming: 10 bases; junction bases outside the gene matches: 16. The CDR3 has 16 amino acids. CDR3 DNA sequence: TGTGCCAGCAGCCGGGACCGGGACAGGCGACCCCAGGAGCAGTTCTTC. It is translated as CASSRDRDRRPQEQFF. Based on the CDR3 plus reference TRBV7-9 and TRBJ2-1, the full variable domain is DTGVSQNPRHKITKRGQNVTFRCDPISEHNRLYWYRQTLGQGPEFLTYFQNEAQLEKSRLLSDRFSAERPKGSFSTLEIQRTEQGDSAMYLCASSRDRDRRPQEQFFGPGTRLTVL.

This clonotype occurred a few times. The genes are TRBV5-1 and TRBJ2-7, with TRBD2 matching 7 bases. The CDR3 totals 15 residues. Germline V gene data show CDR1 as SGHRS and CDR2 as YFSETQ. Trimming cost V 0 bases and J 3 bases; bases outside gene matches: 6. CDR3 amino acids: CASSLATSGNYEQYF. The CDR3 coding sequence is TGCGCCAGCAGCTTGGCAACCAGCGGGAACTACGAGCAGTACTTC.

This clonotype has more than one count but fewer than ten. The chain recombines TRBV5-1 with TRBJ2-1; 8 nucleotides align to TRBD1. The J segment lost 0 bases and the V segment lost 4 bases, leaving 6 bases of the junction unmatched. Germline-derived CDR1 and CDR2 are SGHRS and YFSETQ. There are 16 residues in the CDR3. The CDR3 sequence: CASSGGQGSSYNEQFF. The CDR3 DNA sequence: TGCGCCAGCAGCGGAGGACAGGGCAGCTCCTACAATGAGCAGTTCTTC.

The J gene is TRBJ2-7, the V gene TRBV3-1; 8 bases fit TRBD1. With V trimmed by 10 bases and J by 4 bases, 21 bases remained unmatched. CDR3 size: 17 residues. Germline loops: CDR1 LGHDT, CDR2 YNNKEL (reference sequence). The CDR3 is CATSTQLPGTGAYEQYF. CDR3 nucleotides: TGTGCCACCTCCACGCAGCTGCCTGGGACAGGAGCTTACGAGCAGTACTTC.

This clonotype showed up just a few times. CDR3 DNA: TGTGCCAGCAGTTACCGGCTAGGCACAGATACGCAGTATTTT. Translated, it gives CASSYRLGTDTQYF. This chain uses TRBV6-5 with TRBJ2-3, with D unresolved. The germline V gene encodes CDR1 MNHEY and CDR2 SVGAGI. Trimming left V 2 bases short and J 1 base short, with 7 bases between. The CDR3 runs 14 residues.

The gene calls are TRBV5-6 and TRBJ2-1; no reliable D call. This CDR3 is built from 18 residues. Trimming shortened V by 0 bases and J by 0 bases, and 16 bases separated the two germline ends. Germline V lookup: CDR1 SGHDT, CDR2 YYEEEE. The CDR3 bases are TGTGCCAGCAGCTTGGCCGAGATGGGAATATCCTCCTACAATGAGCAGTTCTTC. Its translation: CASSLAEMGISSYNEQFF.